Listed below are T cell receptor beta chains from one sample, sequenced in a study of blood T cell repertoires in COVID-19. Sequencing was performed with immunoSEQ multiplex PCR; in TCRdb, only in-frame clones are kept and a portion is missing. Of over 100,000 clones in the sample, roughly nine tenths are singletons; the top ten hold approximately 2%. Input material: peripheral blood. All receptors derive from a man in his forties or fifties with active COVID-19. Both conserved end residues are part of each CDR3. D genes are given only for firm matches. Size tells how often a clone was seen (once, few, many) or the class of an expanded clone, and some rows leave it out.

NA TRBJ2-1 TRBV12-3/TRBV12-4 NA TGTGCCAGCAGTTCCCGCCAGGCTGAGCAGTTCTTC CASSSRQAEQFF
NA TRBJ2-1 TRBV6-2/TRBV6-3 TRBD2 TGTGCCAGCAGTTTCCGCCCCAGGACTAGCGCTCACAATGAGCAGTTCTTC CASSFRPRTSAHNEQFF
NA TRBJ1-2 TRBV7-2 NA TGTGCCACAACTACACAAGGTGCCTATGGCTACACCTTC CATTTQGAYGYTF
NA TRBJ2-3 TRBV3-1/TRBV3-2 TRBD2 TGTGCCAGCAGCCCCTTAGCGGGGGGGCCGACAGATACGCAGTATTTT CASSPLAGGPTDTQYF
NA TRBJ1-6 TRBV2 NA TGTGCCAGCAGTGAAGCTCAGGGCTCTAATTCACCCCTCCACTTT CASSEAQGSNSPLHF
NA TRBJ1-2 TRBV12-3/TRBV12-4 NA TGTGCCAGCAGTTTAGATAGATCGGGTGGCTACACCTTC CASSLDRSGGYTF
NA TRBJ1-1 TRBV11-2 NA TGTGCCAGCAGTCCATCTTTGGGGCTGAACACTGAAGCTTTCTTT CASSPSLGLNTEAFF
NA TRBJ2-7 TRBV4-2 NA TGTGCCAGCAGCCCCCAGGGGGGTATAGGCGAGCAGTACTTC CASSPQGGIGEQYF
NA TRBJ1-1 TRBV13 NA TGTGCCAGCAGCTTAGCAGGGAACACTGAAGCTTTCTTT CASSLAGNTEAFF
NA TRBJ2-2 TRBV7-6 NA TGTGCCAGCAGGACGGCCACAGGGTCCGGGGAGCTGTTTTTT CASRTATGSGELFF
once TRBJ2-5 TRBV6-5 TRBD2 TGTGCCAGCAGCCTGGGACTAGCGGGGAAAGAGACCCAGTACTTC CASSLGLAGKETQYF
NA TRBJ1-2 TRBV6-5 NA TGTGCCAGCAGTTACAGGGGCTATGGCTACACCTTC CASSYRGYGYTF
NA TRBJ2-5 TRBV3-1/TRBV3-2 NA TGTGCCAGCAGCCCTGGGCCTGGTTTGTCCCAGTACTTC CASSPGPGLSQYF
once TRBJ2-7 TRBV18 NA TGTGCCAGCTCTATAGACGGAGCCTACGAGCAGTACTTC CASSIDGAYEQYF
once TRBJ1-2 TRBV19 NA TGTGCCAGTAAGGACAGCTCCCGTCCCTATGGCTACACCTTC CASKDSSRPYGYTF
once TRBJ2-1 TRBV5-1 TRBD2 TGCGCCAGCAGCCACGCCAGGGAGGGGCATGAGCAGTTCTTC CASSHAREGHEQFF
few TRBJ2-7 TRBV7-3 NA TGTGCCAGCAGCTCCAGACTGATAATGTTC CASSSRLIMF
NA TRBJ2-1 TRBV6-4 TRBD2 TGTGCCAGCAGTGACTGGTCTAGCGGGGGGGATGAGCAGTTCTTC CASSDWSSGGDEQFF
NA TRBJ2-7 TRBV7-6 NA TGTGCCAGCAGGGCAGCCTACAGCCGTACCTACGAGCAGTACTTC CASRAAYSRTYEQYF